This T cell receptor beta chain was sequenced during a study of tumor-infiltrating lymphocytes in primary liver carcinoma. Germline V gene lookup returns CDR1 SGHRS and CDR2 YFSETQ. This CDR3 is 15 amino acids long. J was trimmed by 6 bases and V by 3 bases; bases with no gene match: 10. It was unsorted whole blood that yielded blood RNA, and germline DNA was also extracted. TCR beta cDNA was prepared out of 500 ng total RNA by means of a constant-region primer. What produced the TCR beta libraries was three nested multiplex PCR rounds using slightly modified ARM-PCR. TRBV1-TRBV30 forward primers paired with a C-beta reverse primer drove the first two PCR rounds, roughly 9 cycles each. TCRdb passed the multiplex PCR reads through MiXCR, listing each CDR3 protein once. The sample lists some 320,000 distinct CDR3 sequences, 65% occurring once.

V and J are TRBV5-1 and TRBJ2-3; 7 bases map to TRBD1. This clonotype originated in a man in his forties with primary liver carcinoma and hepatitis B virus infection. The material sequenced was peripheral blood. CDR3: CASSSDRRGGDTQYF. In DNA form, the CDR3 reads TGCGCCAGCAGCTCGGACAGGAGAGGTGGGGATACGCAGTATTTT.